This T cell receptor (beta chain) was recovered during a study of cytomegalovirus exposure and HLA in healthy donors. Overall study findings and caveats: Several of the most significant clusters appeared linked to common viral pathogens, based on a later analysis. It was about 180 TCR beta chains that were listed as cytomegalovirus-associated. TCR association rates varied by HLA locus in a later analysis, with DRB1 highest and HLA-C lowest.

The V and J ends lost 7 bases and 6 bases, in that order; junction bases with no gene match: 2. The CDR3 runs 15 residues. Per the germline V gene, CDR1 is MNHNS and CDR2 is SASEGT. In the case of this clone: What it binds is not known.

A multiplex PCR was run with 60 Vbeta primers and 13 Jbeta primers. Sequencing used immunoSEQ multiplex PCR; TCRdb keeps in-frame clones, though not all of them. This sample has approximately 160,000 clones, with approximately 78% found just once. This TCR was recovered from a woman younger than 30 in good health and CMV-seronegative. The V and J genes are TRBV6-1 and TRBJ2-2, with 16 positions matching TRBD2. The material sequenced was PBMCs. CDR3 sequence: CASKGLAGGSGELFF. The DNA of the CDR3 is TGTGCCAGCAAGGGACTAGCGGGGGGGTCCGGGGAGCTGTTTTTT.